Listed here is a single TCR beta chain. Assay used: immunoSEQ multiplex PCR; TCRdb lists only in-frame clones, some missing. This table has some 37,000 clones, approximately 88% appearing once. This sample is part of a study of T cell changes during pregnancy in multiple sclerosis. Germline-derived CDR1 and CDR2 are SGHTA and FQGTGA. The CDR3 consists of 15 residues. V lost 5 bases and J lost 0; bases outside the gene matches: 4. The source was CD4+ T cells from peripheral blood mononuclear cells, collected before pregnancy. The clonotype originates from a female donor with multiple sclerosis, enrolled in a pregnancy study. The chain employs TRBV7-3 and TRBJ2-1; TRBD1 aligns across 7 bases. The CDR3 DNA sequence: TGTGCCAGCAGCCCAGGGGGTAGCTCCTACAATGAGCAGTTCTTC. Amino acids: CASSPGGSSYNEQFF. Full variable domain (missing parts from reference TRBV7-3 and TRBJ2-1): GAGVSQTPSNKVTEKGKYVELRCDPISGHTALYWYRQSLGQGPEFLIYFQGTGAADDSGLPNDRFFAVRPEGSVSTLKIQRTERGDSAVYLCASSPGGSSYNEQFFGPGTRLTVL.